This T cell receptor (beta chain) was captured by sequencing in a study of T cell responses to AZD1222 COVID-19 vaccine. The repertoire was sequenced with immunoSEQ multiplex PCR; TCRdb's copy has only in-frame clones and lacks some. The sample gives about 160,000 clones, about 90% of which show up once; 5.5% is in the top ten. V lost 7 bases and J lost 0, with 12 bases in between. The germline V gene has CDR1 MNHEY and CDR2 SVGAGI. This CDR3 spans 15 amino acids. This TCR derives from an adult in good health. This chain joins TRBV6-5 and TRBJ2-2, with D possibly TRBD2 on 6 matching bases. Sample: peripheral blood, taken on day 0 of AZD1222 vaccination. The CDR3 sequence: CASTRAGPNTGELFF. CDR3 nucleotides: TGTGCCAGCACCCGGGCGGGACCGAACACCGGGGAGCTGTTTTTT.